This T cell receptor (beta chain) was found in a study of blood T cells in healthy people across ages. Study observations and caveats: Donor CMV status was unknown, possibly confounding expanded clonotype changes.

The CDR3 is made up of 15 amino acids. Germline-derived CDR1 and CDR2 are MNHNS and SASEGT. V trimming: 7 bases; J trimming: 6 bases; junction bases outside the gene matches: 10. A note on this clonotype: No antigen is known for it.

A J-beta primer mix and a sample-barcoded 5' primer were used in a second PCR of roughly 7 to 12 cycles. Each cDNA molecule was tagged by a template-switch adaptor that had 12 random nucleotides. MiXCR, applied by TCRdb to the 5' RACE reads, yields one record per CDR3 protein. The sample carries over a million distinct CDR3 sequences, 45% to 70% recorded once. The receptor was derived from a man aged 18 to 29 in good health. Sample: blood. V usage is TRBV6-1 and J usage is TRBJ2-1; 9 positions agree with TRBD1. CDR3 sequence: CASIAWTGDGNEQFF. The CDR3, as DNA: TGTGCCAGCATAGCTTGGACAGGGGACGGCAATGAGCAGTTCTTC.